This T cell receptor beta chain came from a study of blood T cell repertoires in COVID-19. Profiling relied on immunoSEQ multiplex PCR, and the TCRdb table lists in-frame clones only, not all of them. The sample lists around 170,000 clones, 88% occurring once. In this sample, this clone turned up many times. The CDR3 extends over 16 amino acids. Germline V gene data show CDR1 as SNHLY and CDR2 as FYNNEI. With V trimmed by 6 bases and J by 6 bases, 12 bases remained unmatched. The TCR originated in a woman aged 18 to 35 who had recovered from COVID-19. V gene TRBV2 combines with J gene TRBJ2-7; 12 bases line up with TRBD1. The specimen was PBMCs or T cells enriched from blood (not recorded which). The CDR3 bases are TGTGCCAGCAGAGGGGACGGGGGACAGGGGGCGTCCGAGCAGTACTTC. This translates into CASRGDGGQGASEQYF.